The present T cell receptor beta chain was sequenced within a study of blood T cell repertoires in COVID-19. Looking at the study overall: From the United States, Italy and Spain came samples of acute and convalescent COVID-19. In each case, the material was cDNA or gDNA derived from T cells, B-cell-depleted T cells, or PBMCs.

Original processing methods: For nucleated cells, counts were estimated from reference gene primer amplification. Repertoires were generated with immunoSEQ multiplex PCR, while TCRdb's copy carries only in-frame clones and drops some. The V and J calls and clone size come from that table; D and trimming were worked out from the DNA. The sample has about 120,000 clones, over 75% seen once. The specimen was peripheral blood. The receptor's source is a woman aged 65 to 85 with acute or convalescent COVID-19.

The CDR3 DNA is TGTGCCAGCAGCCCTAGCGGGGGGACAGATACGCAGTATTTT. Its translation: CASSPSGGTDTQYF. This chain connects TRBV7-2 to TRBJ2-3; 11 bases are a match to TRBD2. Germline V gives CDR1 SGHTA, CDR2 FQGNSA. After removal of 5 bases from V and 3 bases from J, the junction contained 1 base not matched to a gene. This CDR3 has 14 residues.